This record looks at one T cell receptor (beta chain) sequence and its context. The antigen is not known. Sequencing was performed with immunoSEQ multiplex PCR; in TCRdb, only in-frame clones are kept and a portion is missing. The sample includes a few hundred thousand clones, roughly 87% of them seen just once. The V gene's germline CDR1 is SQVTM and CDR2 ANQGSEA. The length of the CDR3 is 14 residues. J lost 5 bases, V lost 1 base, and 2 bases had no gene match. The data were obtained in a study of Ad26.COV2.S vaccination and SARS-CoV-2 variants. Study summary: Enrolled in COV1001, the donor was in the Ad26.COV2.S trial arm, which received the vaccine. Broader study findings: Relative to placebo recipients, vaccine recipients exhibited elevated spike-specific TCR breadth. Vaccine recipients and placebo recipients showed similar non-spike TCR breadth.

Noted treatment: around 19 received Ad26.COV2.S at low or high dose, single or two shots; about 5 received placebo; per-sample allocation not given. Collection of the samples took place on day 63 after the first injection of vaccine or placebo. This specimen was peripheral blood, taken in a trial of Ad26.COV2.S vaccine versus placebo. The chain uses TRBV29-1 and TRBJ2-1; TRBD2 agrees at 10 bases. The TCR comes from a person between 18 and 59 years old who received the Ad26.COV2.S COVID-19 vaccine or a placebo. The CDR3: CSVEVAGGNNEQFF. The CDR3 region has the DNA TGCAGCGTTGAAGTAGCGGGAGGCAACAATGAGCAGTTCTTC.